The TCR beta chain under discussion was sequenced for a study of T-cell reconstitution after alpha-beta-depleted transplantation in children. General study findings and limits: It was reported that alpha-beta T cells came from several hundred expanded graft clones (about two months after transplant). There were some patients whose high TCRbeta diversity at day 60 came from surviving recipient T cells and thymic progenitors. From newly produced T cells came most of the T-cell counts and diversity one year after transplant.

This clonotype has just a few counts. Its antigen is still unknown. Preparation of the TCRbeta library involved a method that used unique molecular identifiers. TCRdb ran MiXCR on the PCR reads and lists one entry per CDR3 protein. The sample includes more than 400,000 distinct CDR3 sequences, roughly 10% of them seen just once. The CDR3 consists of 15 residues. The V and J ends lost 5 bases and 3 bases, in that order; junction bases with no gene match: 7. This clonotype was obtained from a female patient under 10 years old who had a stem cell transplant for aplastic anemia, so the T cells may come from the graft donor. The chain couples TRBV12-3 or TRBV12-4 to TRBJ2-5; 9 bases fit TRBD1. The sample consisted of PBMCs, mostly from graft donor cells, taken 180 days after TCRalphabeta/CD19-depleted stem cell transplant. The CDR3, as DNA: TGTGCCAGCAGTCGCGGACAGGGGAGAGAAGAGACCCAGTACTTC. It yields the protein CASSRGQGREETQYF.